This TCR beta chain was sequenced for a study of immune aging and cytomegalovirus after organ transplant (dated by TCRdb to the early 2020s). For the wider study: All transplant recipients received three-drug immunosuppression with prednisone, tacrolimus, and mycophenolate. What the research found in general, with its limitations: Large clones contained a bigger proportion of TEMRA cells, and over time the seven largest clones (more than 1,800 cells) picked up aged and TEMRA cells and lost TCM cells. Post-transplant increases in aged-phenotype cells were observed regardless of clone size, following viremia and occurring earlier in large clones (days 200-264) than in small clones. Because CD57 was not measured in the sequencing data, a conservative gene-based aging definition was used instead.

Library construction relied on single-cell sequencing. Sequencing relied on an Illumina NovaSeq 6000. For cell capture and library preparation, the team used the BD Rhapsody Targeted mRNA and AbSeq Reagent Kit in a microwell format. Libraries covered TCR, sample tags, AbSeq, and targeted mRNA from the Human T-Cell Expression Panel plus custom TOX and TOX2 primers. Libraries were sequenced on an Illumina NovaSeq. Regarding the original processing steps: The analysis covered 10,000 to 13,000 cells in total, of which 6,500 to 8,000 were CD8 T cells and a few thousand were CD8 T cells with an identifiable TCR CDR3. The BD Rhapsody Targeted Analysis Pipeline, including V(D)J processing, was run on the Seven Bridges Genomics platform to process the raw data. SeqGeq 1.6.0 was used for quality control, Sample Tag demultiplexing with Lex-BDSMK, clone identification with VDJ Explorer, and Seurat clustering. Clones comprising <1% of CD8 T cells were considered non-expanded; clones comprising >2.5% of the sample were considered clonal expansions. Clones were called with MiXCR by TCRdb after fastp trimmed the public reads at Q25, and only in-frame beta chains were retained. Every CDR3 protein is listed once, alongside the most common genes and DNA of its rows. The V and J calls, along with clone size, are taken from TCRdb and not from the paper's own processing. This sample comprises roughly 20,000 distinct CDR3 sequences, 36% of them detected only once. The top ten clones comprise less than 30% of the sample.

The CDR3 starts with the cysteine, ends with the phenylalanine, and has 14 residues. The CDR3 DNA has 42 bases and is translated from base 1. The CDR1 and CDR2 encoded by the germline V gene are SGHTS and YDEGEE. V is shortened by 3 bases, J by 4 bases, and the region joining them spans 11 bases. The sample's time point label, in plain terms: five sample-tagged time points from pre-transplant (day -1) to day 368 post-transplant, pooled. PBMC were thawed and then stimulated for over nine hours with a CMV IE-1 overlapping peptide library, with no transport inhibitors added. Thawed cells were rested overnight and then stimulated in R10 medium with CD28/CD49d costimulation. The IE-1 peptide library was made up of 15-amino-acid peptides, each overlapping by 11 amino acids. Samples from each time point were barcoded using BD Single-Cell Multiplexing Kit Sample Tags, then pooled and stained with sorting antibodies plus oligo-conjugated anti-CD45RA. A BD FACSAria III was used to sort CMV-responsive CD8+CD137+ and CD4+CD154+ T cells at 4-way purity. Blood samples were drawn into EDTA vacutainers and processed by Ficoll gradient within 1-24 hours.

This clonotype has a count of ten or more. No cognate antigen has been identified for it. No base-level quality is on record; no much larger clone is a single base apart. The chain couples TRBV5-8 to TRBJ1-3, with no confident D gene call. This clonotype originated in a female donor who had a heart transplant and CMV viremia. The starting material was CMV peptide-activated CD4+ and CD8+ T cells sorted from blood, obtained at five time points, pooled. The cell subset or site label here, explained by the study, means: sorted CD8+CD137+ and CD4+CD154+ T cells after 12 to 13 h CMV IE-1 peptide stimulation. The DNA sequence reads TGTGCCAGCAGCTGGCCTCAAAGGGGAAACACCATATATTTT. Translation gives CASSWPQRGNTIYF.